One and the same sample provided the 27 T cell receptor beta chains below, sequenced in a study of blood T cell repertoires in COVID-19. Sequencing used immunoSEQ multiplex PCR; TCRdb keeps in-frame clones, though not all of them. Altogether 150,000 to 200,000 clones are present, approximately 90% being singletons, with the ten largest covering over 3.5%. Sequencing was carried out using peripheral blood. These TCRs come from a woman aged 60 to 75 who had recovered from COVID-19.

The V call is TRBV7-8, the J call TRBJ2-5, with 10 bases lining up with TRBD2. The CDR3 is made up of 15 amino acids. The junction had 4 bases not matched to a gene; V was cut back by 5 bases and J by 1 base. CDR1 is SGHVS, CDR2 FQNEAQ, per germline. CDR3 loop: CASSPLAGLQETQYF. CDR3 sequence (DNA): TGTGCCAGCAGCCCACTAGCGGGACTCCAAGAGACCCAGTACTTC.

The V and J genes are TRBV2 and TRBJ2-7, with D tentatively TRBD1 (5 bases). This CDR3 is 14 amino acids long. Per germline, CDR1 SNHLY and CDR2 FYNNEI. With 7 bases removed from V and 0 bases from J, the gap between germline ends came to 13 bases. This chain's CDR3 is CASTPTESSYEQYF. DNA for the CDR3: TGTGCCAGCACACCGACAGAAAGCTCCTACGAGCAGTACTTC.

This chain connects TRBV11-2 to TRBJ2-5; tentatively, D is TRBD2 (5 bases). This CDR3 contains 16 residues. The V end lost 0 bases, the J end lost 7 bases, and 18 bases lay between the germline ends. Germline lookup yields CDR1 SGHAT and CDR2 FQNNGV. The CDR3 here is CASSLDLVTVRGTQYF. The CDR3 bases are TGTGCCAGCAGCTTAGATCTAGTAACGGTTCGGGGGACCCAGTACTTC.

The gene calls are TRBV19 and TRBJ1-1; a possible D gene is TRBD1 (6 bases). Per the germline V gene, CDR1 is LNHDA and CDR2 is SQIVND (reference sequence). The CDR3 has 14 residues. The V end was cut by 5 bases, the J end by 1 base, with 11 bases between. The CDR3 is CASSEQGANTEAFF. The CDR3 coding sequence is TGTGCCAGTAGTGAACAGGGTGCGAACACTGAAGCTTTCTTT.

V and J are TRBV9 and TRBJ1-3, with 7 bases fitting TRBD1. Germline V gene sequence: CDR1 SGDLS, CDR2 YYNGEE. This CDR3 region has 14 residues. The V and J ends lost 3 bases and 7 bases, in that order; junction bases with no gene match: 7. The CDR3 region has the DNA TGTGCCAGCAGCGAGACAGGGTATGGGAACACCATATATTTT. Amino acid sequence: CASSETGYGNTIYF.

The chain combines TRBV7-5 with TRBJ2-7; TRBD2, the D gene given by the table, was not confirmed from the DNA. TRBV7-5 is an annotated pseudogene. The CDR3 extends over 13 amino acids. The CDR3 spells CARGASGDYEQYF. For the CDR3, the DNA is TGTGCCAGAGGGGCTAGCGGGGACTACGAGCAGTACTTC.

The chain links TRBV9 to TRBJ1-3, with a possible D match to TRBD1 (5 bases). Trimming stripped 2 bases from V and 0 bases from J, with 9 bases between. The CDR3 spans 15 residues. Germline V CDR1 and CDR2: SGDLS, YYNGEE. The CDR3 loop is CASSVQTASGNTIYF. CDR3 coding DNA: TGTGCCAGCAGCGTTCAGACAGCCTCTGGAAACACCATATATTTT.

The chain combines TRBV19 with TRBJ1-2; 8 nucleotides agree with TRBD1. J lost 2 bases, V lost 4 bases, and 3 bases had no gene match. The CDR3 is 14 amino acids. Germline CDR1 and CDR2: LNHDA and SQIVND (reference sequence). Here the CDR3 DNA reads TGTGCCAGTAGTACGGACAGGGACAACTATGGCTACACCTTC. It codes for CASSTDRDNYGYTF.

The genes are TRBV4-1 and TRBJ2-5; 11 positions agree with TRBD2. CDR1 and CDR2 from the germline V gene are MGHRA and YSYEKL. V lost 0 bases to trimming and J lost 5 bases; unmatched junction nucleotides: 8. The CDR3 extends over 17 amino acids. CDR3: CASSQDRSGGVQETQYF. CDR3 nucleotide sequence: TGCGCCAGCAGCCAAGATCGTAGCGGGGGGGTACAGGAGACCCAGTACTTC.

This sequence joins TRBV6-5 and TRBJ2-2; tentatively, D is TRBD1 (5 bases). CDR1 is MNHEY and CDR2 is SVGAGI in the germline V gene. The V end lost 5 bases, the J end lost 5 bases, and 9 bases lay between the germline ends. This CDR3 spans 13 amino acids. The CDR3 nucleotides are TGTGCCAGCAGTAAACAGGAGACCGGGGAGCTGTTTTTT. Residues: CASSKQETGELFF.

This clone was recorded only once. The chain links TRBV3-1 (or the pseudogene TRBV3-2) to TRBJ2-5, with 10 nucleotides matching TRBD2. From germline, CDR1 is LGHDT and CDR2 YNNKEL (reference sequence). V gave up 0 bases and J gave up 6 bases; unmatched junction bases: 13. CDR3 length: 18 residues. CDR3 coding DNA: TGTGCCAGCAGCCAAGATAGCATAGCGGGGGGCCCCCGGAAGACCCAGTACTTC. Residues: CASSQDSIAGGPRKTQYF.

This clone was seen just once. This chain joins TRBV6-4 and TRBJ2-7; a possible D gene is TRBD1 (6 bases). The CDR3 length is 15 residues. Germline loops: CDR1 MRHNA, CDR2 SNTAGT. Between the trimmed V and J ends, which lost 4 bases and 2 bases, there was a span of 15 bases. CDR3 sequence (DNA): TGTGCCAGCAGTGTCTGGGGGCCTGTACCCTACGAGCAGTACTTC. Protein: CASSVWGPVPYEQYF.

The chain uses TRBV30 and TRBJ2-3; D might be TRBD1 (5 bases). CDR1 GTSNPN and CDR2 SVGIG come from the germline V gene (reference sequence). With 5 bases removed from V and 2 bases from J, the gap between germline ends came to 11 bases. The CDR3 is 13 amino acids. The CDR3 bases are TGTGCCTGGGAGGAAGGGGCCACAGATACGCAGTATTTT. This codes for CAWEEGATDTQYF. The whole variable domain, remainder taken from reference TRBV30 and TRBJ2-3, is SQTIHQWPATLVQPVGSPLSLECTVEGTSNPNLYWYRQAAGRGLQLLFYSVGIGQISSEVPQNLSASRPQDRQFILSSKKLLLSDSGFYLCAWEEGATDTQYFGPGTRLTVL.

The V and J genes are TRBV5-1 and TRBJ1-1, with 7 positions matching TRBD1. The CDR3 is 14 residues long. Germline V lookup: CDR1 SGHRS, CDR2 YFSETQ. Trimming removed 4 bases from V and 3 bases from J; junction bases left unmatched: 6. CDR3 sequence reads: CASSPQGSHTEAFF. In DNA, the CDR3 is TGCGCCAGCAGCCCACAGGGGTCTCACACTGAAGCTTTCTTT. Full variable domain (outside the CDR3, taken from reference TRBV5-1 and TRBJ1-1): KAGVTQTPRYLIKTRGQQVTLSCSPISGHRSVSWYQQTPGQGLQFLFEYFSETQRNKGNFPGRFSGRQFSNSRSEMNVSTLELGDSALYLCASSPQGSHTEAFFGQGTRLTVV.

The chain recombines TRBV19 with TRBJ1-1; possible D gene TRBD1, 5 bases. V was pared by 8 bases and J by 5 bases, with 15 bases between. The CDR3 sequence is 13 residues long. Germline V gene sequence: CDR1 LNHDA, CDR2 SQIVND (reference sequence). CDR3: CASGRAGETEAFF. The CDR3 nucleotides are TGTGCCAGTGGCCGGGCGGGGGAAACTGAAGCTTTCTTT.

Written as DNA, the CDR3 is TGTGCCAGCAGCCCGGCGGTCAGGGCATCAGAGACCCAGTACTTC. It is translated as CASSPAVRASETQYF. V and J are TRBV5-8 and TRBJ2-5; D may be TRBD1 (5 bases). V was trimmed by 4 bases and J by 4 bases, leaving 17 bases between them. The CDR3 extends over 15 amino acids. Per the germline V gene, CDR1 is SGHTS and CDR2 is YDEGEE.

V gene TRBV18 combines with J gene TRBJ2-2, with 11 bases fitting TRBD2. This CDR3 has 16 amino acids. V lost 3 bases and J lost 5; bases outside the gene matches: 5. Germline values: CDR1 KGHSH, CDR2 LQKENI. The CDR3 DNA is TGTGCCAGCTCACCGCTAGCGGGGGGACGAACCGGGGAGCTGTTTTTT. Residues: CASSPLAGGRTGELFF.

Comment on this clone: Mismatch with germline at one junction end may stem from a read error. The chain is built from TRBV20-1 and TRBJ2-1; 9 bases align to TRBD2. This CDR3 has 11 amino acids. CDR1 is DFQATT and CDR2 is SNEGSKA in the germline V gene (reference sequence). CDR3 DNA sequence: TGCAGTGCTGGAGAGCGGGGGGTAAGATTCTTC. Its protein is CSAGERGVRFF.

The V and J genes are TRBV11-2 and TRBJ1-2, with D perhaps matching TRBD1 (5 bases). The CDR3 contains 15 residues. V lost 1 base and J lost 2, with 11 bases in between. Germline values: CDR1 SGHAT, CDR2 FQNNGV. CDR3 in DNA: TGTGCCAGCAGCTTAGGCGGCTCAGGGAACTATGGCTACACCTTC. It yields the protein CASSLGGSGNYGYTF.

The genes are TRBV19 and TRBJ2-7, with D perhaps matching TRBD2 (5 bases). This CDR3 has 13 amino acids. V lost 7 bases and J lost 7, with 17 bases in between. Germline CDR1 and CDR2: LNHDA and SQIVND (reference sequence). The DNA for the CDR3 is TGTGCCAGTAATCAAAGAGAGGGCGCAGAGCAGTACTTC. This encodes CASNQREGAEQYF. Looking up the rest from reference TRBV19 and TRBJ2-7 gives the full variable domain: DGGITQSPKYLFRKEGQNVTLSCEQNLNHDAMYWYRQDPGQGLRLIYYSQIVNDFQKGDIAEGYSVSREKKESFPLTVTSAQKNPTAFYLCASNQREGAEQYFGPGTRLTVT.

The chain links TRBV2 to TRBJ2-1; D might be TRBD2 (5 bases). From germline, CDR1 is SNHLY and CDR2 FYNNEI. V lost 0 bases and J lost 5, with 14 bases in between. The CDR3 has 16 amino acids. For the CDR3, the DNA is TGTGCCAGCAGTGAAGCGCTTAGCCTAGCAGACAATGAGCAGTTCTTC. It translates to CASSEALSLADNEQFF.

The chain links TRBV5-4 to TRBJ1-5; D call uncertain. From germline, CDR1 is SGHNT and CDR2 YYREEE (reference sequence). The CDR3 is 14 amino acids. With 7 bases removed from V and 0 bases from J, the gap between germline ends came to 11 bases. CDR3 sequence reads: CASHRHDSNQPQHF. The CDR3 region has the DNA TGTGCCAGCCACCGACACGATAGCAATCAGCCCCAGCATTTT.

The gene calls are TRBV4-2 and TRBJ2-5, with TRBD2 matching over 16 bases. The length of the CDR3 is 17 residues. V gave up 3 bases and J gave up 2 bases; unmatched junction bases: 3. The V gene's germline CDR1 is LGHNA and CDR2 YNFKEQ. The chain's CDR3 is CASSQVGLAGGQETQYF. Written as DNA, the CDR3 is TGTGCCAGCAGCCAGGTGGGACTAGCGGGGGGGCAAGAGACCCAGTACTTC.

This clone turned up a few times. The rearrangement links TRBV11-1 to TRBJ1-1; D gene ambiguous. Germline CDR1 SGHAT, CDR2 FQDESV (reference sequence). The CDR3 loop spans 12 amino acids. V lost 2 bases and J 11 bases, leaving 12 bases between the germline ends. CDR3 in DNA: TGTGCCAGCAGCTTACGGAGAGGTGGTGCTTTCTTT. Its protein product is CASSLRRGGAFF.

The chain is built from TRBV5-1 and TRBJ2-7, with 16 bases aligning to TRBD2. The germline V gene has CDR1 SGHRS and CDR2 YFSETQ. The CDR3 sequence is 17 residues long. Trimming took 2 bases from V and 7 from J; bases not matched to a gene: 9. CDR3 nucleotides: TGCGCCAGCAGCTTACCCGGGACTAGCGGGGGGGCTAGAGAGCAGTACTTC. This translates into CASSLPGTSGGAREQYF.

This chain joins TRBV27 and TRBJ2-5; TRBD1 agrees at 7 bases. V lost 6 bases to trimming and J lost 5 bases; unmatched junction nucleotides: 12. Germline V gene sequence: CDR1 MNHEY, CDR2 SMNVEV (reference sequence). The length of the CDR3 is 15 residues. CDR3 amino acids: CASSPKRGPWETQYF. CDR3 DNA: TGTGCCAGCAGCCCTAAGAGGGGGCCGTGGGAGACCCAGTACTTC.

The genes are TRBV24-1 and TRBJ1-4; D call uncertain. The V end lost 1 base, the J end lost 5 bases, and 7 bases lay between the germline ends. This CDR3 region has 14 residues. The germline V gene encodes CDR1 KGHDR and CDR2 SFDVKD. The CDR3 here is CATSDFPLNEKLFF. CDR3 bases: TGTGCCACCAGTGATTTCCCCCTCAATGAAAAACTGTTTTTT.